Listed below are T cell receptor beta chains from one sample, sequenced in a study of blood T cell repertoires in COVID-19. Libraries were prepared by immunoSEQ multiplex PCR; TCRdb keeps only in-frame clonotypes and omits some of them. The sample has approximately 88,000 clones; roughly 90% are singletons. Sequenced: peripheral blood. All receptors come from a male donor with acute or convalescent COVID-19. CDR3s include the opening cysteine and the closing phenylalanine or tryptophan. D genes are given only for firm matches. Rows give clone size only sometimes, using once, few, many, or a class for an expanded clone.

V gene	D gene	clone size	J gene	CDR3 DNA	CDR3 protein
TRBV5-1	-	-	TRBJ1-2	TGCGCCAGCAGCTTGGGACTTGAGGGCTACACCTTC	CASSLGLEGYTF
TRBV6-1	-	-	TRBJ1-4	TGTGCCAGCAGTGAAGCGCGGGGGGGGCGCGCAACTAATGAAAAACTGTTTTTT	CASSEARGGRATNEKLFF
TRBV7-7	TRBD2	-	TRBJ2-5	TGTGCCAGCAGCTCGGGGGGTGGGGAGACCCAGTACTTC	CASSSGGGETQYF
TRBV5-1	TRBD1	-	TRBJ1-1	TGCGCCAGCAGCGCTAACAGGGGGCGCGAGGTCACTGAAGCTTTCTTT	CASSANRGREVTEAFF
TRBV14	-	once	TRBJ2-5	TGTGCCAGCAGCCAATGGACTGGCGAGACCCAGTACTTC	CASSQWTGETQYF
TRBV6-5	-	-	TRBJ1-1	TGTGCCAGCAGCAGGGGACGGAACACTGAAGCTTTCTTT	CASSRGRNTEAFF
TRBV30	TRBD1	-	TRBJ1-6	TGTGCCTGGGGTGAACAGGGGACACCCCTCCACTTT	CAWGEQGTPLHF
TRBV27	-	-	TRBJ2-7	TGTGCCAGCCATTCCTACGAGCAGTACTTC	CASHSYEQYF
TRBV19	TRBD1	-	TRBJ1-1	TGTGCCAGTAGTGTTAACCAGGGGGAGAGGACTGAAGCTTTCTTT	CASSVNQGERTEAFF
TRBV7-9	TRBD1	-	TRBJ2-5	TGTGCCAGCAGCCCGGACAGGGGGGAAGAGACCCAGTACTTC	CASSPDRGEETQYF
TRBV4-1	-	-	TRBJ1-1	TGCGCCAGCAGCCAAGACAGTCCGAACACTGAAGCTTTCTTT	CASSQDSPNTEAFF
TRBV11-2	TRBD1	-	TRBJ2-5	TGTGCCAGCAGCCTCCGGGACAGGTTAGAGACCCAGTACTTC	CASSLRDRLETQYF
TRBV18	-	-	TRBJ2-2	TGTGCCAGCTCACCGTCGAGTACCGGGGAGCTGTTTTTT	CASSPSSTGELFF
TRBV30	-	-	TRBJ1-6	TGTGCCTGGAGTGTAGTGGCGGAAAATTCACCCCTCCACTTT	CAWSVVAENSPLHF
TRBV6-2/TRBV6-3	TRBD1	-	TRBJ1-1	TGTGCCAGCAGTTCGTCCAGGGGGCTGCCCACTGAAGCTTTCTTT	CASSSSRGLPTEAFF
TRBV2	-	-	TRBJ1-5	TGTGCCAGCGGCTCTGGCGGGGGAGTTCAGCCCCAGCATTTT	CASGSGGGVQPQHF
TRBV7-9	-	-	TRBJ1-5	TGTGCCAGCAGCTCAGGCATCTCCAATCAGCCCCAGCATTTT	CASSSGISNQPQHF
TRBV5-1	-	-	TRBJ1-1	TGCGCCAGCAGCTCCCACCCTGTGAGTTCGGGAGAAAGGACTGAAGCTTTCTTT	CASSSHPVSSGERTEAFF
TRBV6-6	TRBD1	once	TRBJ1-2	TGTGCCAGCAGTCCAACGGACAGGGCGGGACATAGCTATGGCTACACCTTC	CASSPTDRAGHSYGYTF
TRBV5-1	TRBD1	-	TRBJ2-2	TGCGCCAGCAGCGCCGGGACAGGGGTTCGGACCGGGGAGCTGTTTTTT	CASSAGTGVRTGELFF
TRBV11-2	-	-	TRBJ1-3	TGTGCCAGCAGCGCAAACAGTCAGGGGCTAAGAAACACCATATATTTT	CASSANSQGLRNTIYF
TRBV6-6	TRBD1	-	TRBJ1-5	TGTGCCAGCAGAGAAGGACAGGTAACCGATCAGCCCCAGCATTTT	CASREGQVTDQPQHF
TRBV2	TRBD1	-	TRBJ2-3	TGTGCCAGCAAAGGACAGGGAACAGATACGCAGTATTTT	CASKGQGTDTQYF
TRBV10-3	TRBD1	-	TRBJ1-4	TGTGCCATCAGCCACGGGACAGCAAATGAAAAACTGTTTTTT	CAISHGTANEKLFF
TRBV6-5	-	-	TRBJ1-6	TGTGCCAGCAGATATAGTAGCTATAATTCACCCCTCCACTTT	CASRYSSYNSPLHF
TRBV7-3	-	-	TRBJ1-3	TGTGCCAGCAGCTTGGACAGCTCTGGAAACACCATATATTTT	CASSLDSSGNTIYF
TRBV6-5	TRBD1	-	TRBJ1-2	TGTGCCAGCAAACCCGGGACAGGGCAGGGAGGCTACACCTTC	CASKPGTGQGGYTF
TRBV6-1	-	once	TRBJ1-5	TGTGCCAGCAGTGAAGGAGAGCCCCAGCATTTT	CASSEGEPQHF
TRBV19	-	few	TRBJ1-2	TGTGCCAGTAGTCCCTCTCCCCGGGGCTATGGCTACACCTTC	CASSPSPRGYGYTF
TRBV7-2	-	-	TRBJ2-1	TGTGCCAGCAGCACCAGACTAGAACAGTTCTTC	CASSTRLEQFF
TRBV21-1	-	-	TRBJ2-7	TGTGCCAGCAGCCCAGGGGGAAACCACGAGCAGTACTTC	CASSPGGNHEQYF